These 26 T cell receptor beta chains originate from one sample sequenced in a study of cytomegalovirus exposure and HLA in healthy donors. The PCR ran on 60 Vbeta and 13 Jbeta primers. Some clones are missing from TCRdb's copy, which holds only in-frame ones; the method was immunoSEQ multiplex PCR. The sample has 220,000 or so clones; 70% to 80% are singletons. The sequencing input was PBMCs. The receptors come from a woman aged 25 to 45 in good health and CMV-seronegative.

The chain joins TRBV5-6 to TRBJ1-5, with D tentatively TRBD1 (5 bases). The CDR3 runs to 14 residues. V lost 4 bases and J 6 bases, leaving 14 bases between the germline ends. Germline CDR1 SGHDT, CDR2 YYEEEE. The CDR3 sequence: CASSPMTAPQPQHF. CDR3 nucleotide sequence: TGTGCCAGCAGCCCGATGACAGCGCCTCAGCCCCAGCATTTT.

This clone was observed a single time. The chain uses TRBV7-9 and TRBJ2-7, with 9 positions matching TRBD1. Unmatched junction bases numbered 6, after V lost 3 bases and J lost 0 bases. The germline V gene has CDR1 SEHNR and CDR2 FQNEAQ (reference sequence). The CDR3 has 16 residues. The CDR3 nucleotides are TGTGCCAGCAGCTTTACCGGGACAGGGTCCTCCTACGAGCAGTACTTC. This encodes CASSFTGTGSSYEQYF.

This clone occurred once. Written as DNA, the CDR3 is TGTGCCAGCAGCTCAGACCCCGGGACTAGCCTATACAATGAGCAGTTCTTC. Translating gives CASSSDPGTSLYNEQFF. J is TRBJ2-1 and V is TRBV5-4; 9 nucleotides agree with TRBD2. The CDR3 runs to 17 residues. Germline CDR1 is SGHNT and CDR2 is YYREEE (reference sequence). Trimming at V came to 3 bases and at J to 4 bases, leaving 11 bases not matched to a gene.

The chain recombines TRBV15 with TRBJ2-5; TRBD1 agrees at 9 bases. The CDR3 has 14 amino acids. Germline CDR1 is LNHNV and CDR2 is YYDKDF (reference sequence). With 5 bases clipped from V and 3 bases from J, the junction kept 4 bases outside the gene matches. The CDR3 DNA sequence: TGTGCCACCAGCGAGGACAGGGGTAAAGAGACCCAGTACTTC. Translation gives CATSEDRGKETQYF. The full variable domain, rest sourced from reference TRBV15 and TRBJ2-5, is DAMVIQNPRYQVTQFGKPVTLSCSQTLNHNVMYWYQQKSSQAPKLLFHYYDKDFNNEADTPDNFQSRRPNTSFCFLDIRSPGLGDTAMYLCATSEDRGKETQYFGPGTRLLVL.

This clone was detected a few times. The gene calls are TRBV5-1 and TRBJ2-5; D is uncertain. Trimming took 1 base from V and 0 from J, leaving 13 bases between them. This CDR3 is built from 16 residues. Germline CDR1 SGHRS, CDR2 YFSETQ. The CDR3 bases are TGCGCCAGCAGCTTGAGTTCAGGCAGCAACCAAGAGACCCAGTACTTC. Its protein is CASSLSSGSNQETQYF.

V is TRBV5-4 and J is TRBJ1-2; D not resolved. Germline V CDR1 and CDR2: SGHNT, YYREEE (reference sequence). CDR3 length: 13 residues. V was trimmed by 0 bases and J by 8 bases, leaving 11 bases between them. The CDR3 region has the DNA TGTGCCAGCAGCTTGGGAGGGTTAGGGGGCTACACCTTC. Encoded protein: CASSLGGLGGYTF.

V gene TRBV14 combines with J gene TRBJ2-1; 7 bases match TRBD2. The V gene's germline CDR1 is SGHDN and CDR2 FVKESK. The junction had 6 bases not matched to a gene; V was cut back by 6 bases and J by 1 base. This CDR3 spans 15 amino acids. The CDR3 reads CASRTSGDSYNEQFF. For the CDR3, the DNA is TGTGCCAGCAGAACCAGCGGGGATTCCTACAATGAGCAGTTCTTC.

V gene TRBV6-6 combines with J gene TRBJ1-1, with D unresolved. The V end lost 6 bases, the J end lost 4 bases, and 15 bases lay between the germline ends. Germline CDR1 and CDR2: MNHNY and SVGAGI (reference sequence). CDR3 size: 14 residues. CDR3 sequence reads: CASSSLGGSTEAFF. Written as DNA, the CDR3 is TGTGCCAGCAGCTCCCTCGGAGGGAGCACTGAAGCTTTCTTT.

The V call is TRBV7-3, the J call TRBJ1-1; D is perhaps TRBD1 (5 bases). The CDR3 runs to 15 residues. Germline CDR1 reads SGHTA; CDR2 reads FQGTGA. Trimming pared 2 bases from V and 4 bases from J, leaving 14 bases between. CDR3 amino acids: CASSLLGAPRTEAFF. CDR3 bases: TGTGCCAGCAGCTTATTAGGGGCACCACGCACTGAAGCTTTCTTT.

This chain uses TRBV6-5 with TRBJ2-7; D perhaps matches TRBD1 (5 bases). The germline V gene encodes CDR1 MNHEY and CDR2 SVGAGI. The CDR3 is 14 residues long. The V and J ends lost 5 bases and 6 bases respectively, with 17 bases between them. CDR3 sequence reads: CASSRTHQGGEQYF. The DNA for the CDR3 is TGTGCCAGCAGTCGTACTCATCAGGGTGGCGAGCAGTACTTC.

The chain couples TRBV6-5 to TRBJ1-3, with D possibly being TRBD1 (6 bases). The V gene's germline CDR1 is MNHEY and CDR2 SVGAGI. The CDR3 spans 15 residues. The ends were cut back, 6 bases at V and 4 bases at J, with 16 bases in the middle. CDR3: CASSLQGSGGNTIYF. CDR3 nucleotides: TGTGCCAGCAGCCTTCAGGGGTCTGGGGGAAACACCATATATTTT.

The gene calls are TRBV6-6 and TRBJ2-1; 8 positions agree with TRBD1. The CDR3 totals 14 residues. Germline V gene data show CDR1 as MNHNY and CDR2 as SVGAGI (reference sequence). V was pared by 2 bases and J by 5 bases, with 2 bases of the junction left unmatched. The CDR3 DNA follows: TGTGCCAGCAGTTACGAGACAGGGGACAATGAGCAGTTCTTC. The encoded protein is CASSYETGDNEQFF.

V usage is TRBV5-4 and J usage is TRBJ2-1, with 10 bases lining up with TRBD2. The V and J ends lost 4 bases and 9 bases, in that order; junction bases with no gene match: 10. Germline CDR1 is SGHNT and CDR2 is YYREEE (reference sequence). The CDR3 sequence is 15 residues long. The CDR3 region has the DNA TGTGCCAGCAGCACCGGGACTAGCGCTCGAGTTGAGCAGTTCTTC. It codes for CASSTGTSARVEQFF. Looking up the rest from reference TRBV5-4 and TRBJ2-1 gives the full variable domain: ETGVTQSPTHLIKTRGQQVTLRCSSQSGHNTVSWYQQALGQGPQFIFQYYREEENGRGNFPPRFSGLQFPNYSSELNVNALELDDSALYLCASSTGTSARVEQFFGPGTRLTVL.

V is TRBV7-9 and J is TRBJ1-1; maybe TRBD1 (5 bases). The germline V and J ends were trimmed by 5 bases and 7 bases, with 17 bases remaining between them. The length of the CDR3 is 14 residues. CDR1 is SEHNR, CDR2 FQNEAQ, per germline (reference sequence). CDR3 residues: CASSLSGGLLEAFF. In nucleotides, the CDR3 is TGTGCCAGCAGCCTAAGTGGGGGACTGCTTGAAGCTTTCTTT.

The rearrangement uses TRBV7-3 and TRBJ2-2; D possibly corresponds to TRBD1 (5 bases). Trimming shortened V by 2 bases and J by 0 bases, and 19 bases separated the two germline ends. The CDR3 is made up of 19 amino acids. Germline CDR1 and CDR2: SGHTA and FQGTGA. CDR3 coding DNA: TGTGCCAGCAGCTTAGGCATCGGAAACAGGCCCTCGAACACCGGGGAGCTGTTTTTT. Translated: CASSLGIGNRPSNTGELFF.

The genes are TRBV15 and TRBJ2-3; tentative D call: TRBD2 (7 bases). Germline CDR1 and CDR2: LNHNV and YYDKDF (reference sequence). Trimming stripped 0 bases from V and 4 bases from J, with 11 bases between. The CDR3 extends over 15 amino acids. In DNA, the CDR3 is TGTGCCACCAGCAGAGAACGGGGGGCCCCAGATACGCAGTATTTT. The encoded protein is CATSRERGAPDTQYF.

This chain joins TRBV6-1 and TRBJ1-1; maybe TRBD1 (5 bases). Germline V gives CDR1 MNHNS, CDR2 SASEGT. The CDR3 has 16 amino acids. Trimming removed 3 bases at V and 0 bases at J, with 14 bases between. CDR3 region: CASSDPRAGMNTEAFF. In DNA, the CDR3 is TGTGCCAGCAGTGATCCTAGGGCAGGGATGAACACTGAAGCTTTCTTT.

This chain connects TRBV5-1 to TRBJ1-6; D not resolved. The germline V and J ends were trimmed by 0 bases and 9 bases, with 4 bases remaining between them. Germline CDR1 and CDR2: SGHRS and YFSETQ. The CDR3 spans 12 residues. CDR3 in amino acids: CASSLDTSPLHF. The CDR3 coding sequence is TGCGCCAGCAGCTTGGACACTTCACCCCTCCACTTT.

The rearrangement links TRBV9 to TRBJ1-2, with D possibly TRBD1 on 6 matching bases. Deletions cut 3 bases from V and 0 bases from J, with 15 bases between. Looked up from germline, CDR1 is SGDLS and CDR2 is YYNGEE. The CDR3 spans 16 residues. The CDR3 loop is CASSADAGTTNYGYTF. In nucleotides, the CDR3 is TGTGCCAGCAGCGCAGATGCCGGGACAACTAACTATGGCTACACCTTC.

The rearrangement uses TRBV6-1 and TRBJ1-4; D may be TRBD1 (6 bases). The CDR3 covers 15 residues. Germline CDR1 and CDR2: MNHNS and SASEGT. Trimming removed 4 bases from V and 2 bases from J, with 11 bases in between. The CDR3 reads CASSASGATNEKLFF. CDR3 DNA sequence: TGTGCCAGCAGTGCCTCAGGGGCGACTAATGAAAAACTGTTTTTT.

The chain couples TRBV7-9 to TRBJ1-4, with unresolved D. Germline loops: CDR1 SEHNR, CDR2 FQNEAQ (reference sequence). The V gene lost 4 bases and the J gene lost 7 bases, with 10 bases spanning the gap. The CDR3 runs 13 residues. The DNA of the CDR3 is TGTGCCAGCAGCTCGCGACCAGGTGAAAAACTGTTTTTT. Translating gives CASSSRPGEKLFF. Supplemented by reference TRBV7-9 and TRBJ1-4, the full variable domain reads DTGVSQNPRHKITKRGQNVTFRCDPISEHNRLYWYRQTLGQGPEFLTYFQNEAQLEKSRLLSDRFSAERPKGSFSTLEIQRTEQGDSAMYLCASSSRPGEKLFFGSGTQLSVL.

Comment on this clone: This CDR3 fails to terminate in the conserved phenylalanine or tryptophan, so it likely reflects a read error. The chain uses TRBV30 and TRBJ1-5, with D unclear. The germline gives CDR1 GTSNPN, CDR2 SVGIG (reference sequence). The CDR3 extends over 14 amino acids. Trimming stripped 0 bases from V and 2 bases from J, with 8 bases between. The CDR3, as DNA: TGTGCCTGGAGTGTACTTGGGGGCAATCAGCCCCAGCATTTG. Its translation: CAWSVLGGNQPQHL.

The rearrangement links TRBV6-6 to TRBJ1-5; 8 nucleotides match TRBD1. With V trimmed by 2 bases and J by 2 bases, 2 bases remained unmatched. This CDR3 region has 15 residues. The germline V gene has CDR1 MNHNY and CDR2 SVGAGI (reference sequence). The CDR3 DNA reads as TGTGCCAGCAGTTACGGGGGACAGGGCAATCAGCCCCAGCATTTT. This gives the protein CASSYGGQGNQPQHF.

This clone was counted only a few times. The chain is built from TRBV5-1 and TRBJ1-1; 7 positions match TRBD1. The CDR3 is made up of 14 amino acids. Germline CDR1 is SGHRS and CDR2 is YFSETQ. V shed 3 bases and J 0 bases; nucleotides not matched to a gene: 2. In DNA form, the CDR3 reads TGCGCCAGCAGCTCGGGACAGTTGAACACTGAAGCTTTCTTT. Translated: CASSSGQLNTEAFF.

The chain links TRBV9 to TRBJ2-3; 12 nucleotides agree with TRBD2. CDR3 length: 18 amino acids. The germline V gene has CDR1 SGDLS and CDR2 YYNGEE. V trimming: 4 bases; J trimming: 2 bases; junction bases outside the gene matches: 11. This CDR3 is CASSSASGRAWDTDTQYF. CDR3 sequence (DNA): TGTGCCAGCAGCTCCGCTAGCGGGAGGGCCTGGGACACAGATACGCAGTATTTT.

The gene calls are TRBV9 and TRBJ1-1, with D unclear. This CDR3 has 14 amino acids. V gave up 3 bases and J gave up 2 bases, with 11 bases separating them. Germline CDR1 reads SGDLS; CDR2 reads YYNGEE. CDR3 DNA sequence: TGTGCCAGCAGCGACAACAGTGCTAACACTGAAGCTTTCTTT. It codes for CASSDNSANTEAFF.